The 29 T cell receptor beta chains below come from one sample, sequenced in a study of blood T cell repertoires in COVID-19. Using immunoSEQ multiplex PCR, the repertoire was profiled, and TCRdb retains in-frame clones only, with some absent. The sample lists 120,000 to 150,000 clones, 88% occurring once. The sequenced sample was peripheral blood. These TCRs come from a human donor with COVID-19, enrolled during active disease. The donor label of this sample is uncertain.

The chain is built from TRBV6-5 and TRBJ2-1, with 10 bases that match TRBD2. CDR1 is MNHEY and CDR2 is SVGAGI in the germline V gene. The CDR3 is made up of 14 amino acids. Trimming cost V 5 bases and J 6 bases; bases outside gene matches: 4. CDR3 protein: CASSSGGAANEQFF. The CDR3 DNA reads TGTGCCAGCAGTAGCGGGGGGGCAGCCAATGAGCAGTTCTTC.

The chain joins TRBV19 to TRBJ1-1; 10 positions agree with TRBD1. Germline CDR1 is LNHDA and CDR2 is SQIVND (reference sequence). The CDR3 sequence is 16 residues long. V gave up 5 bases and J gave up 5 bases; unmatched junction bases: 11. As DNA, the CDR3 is TGTGCCAGTAGTGCGGGACAGGGGATGGTTAGAACTGAAGCTTTCTTT. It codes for CASSAGQGMVRTEAFF.

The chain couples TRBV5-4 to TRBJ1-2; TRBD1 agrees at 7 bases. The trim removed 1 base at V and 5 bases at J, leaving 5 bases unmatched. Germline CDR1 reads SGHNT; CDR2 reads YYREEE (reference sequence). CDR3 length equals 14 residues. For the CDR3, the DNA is TGTGCCAGCAGCTTGTCGGGACAGAATTATGGCTACACCTTC. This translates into CASSLSGQNYGYTF.

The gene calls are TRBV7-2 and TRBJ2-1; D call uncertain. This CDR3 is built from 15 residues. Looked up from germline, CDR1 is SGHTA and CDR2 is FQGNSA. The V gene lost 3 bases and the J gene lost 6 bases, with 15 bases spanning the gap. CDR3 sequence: CASSLVWSYSNEQFF. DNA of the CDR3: TGTGCCAGCAGCTTGGTGTGGAGTTACTCCAATGAGCAGTTCTTC.

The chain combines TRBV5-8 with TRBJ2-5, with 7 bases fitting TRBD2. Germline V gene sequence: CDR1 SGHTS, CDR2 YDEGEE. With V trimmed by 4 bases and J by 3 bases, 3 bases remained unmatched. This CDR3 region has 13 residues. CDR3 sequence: CASSLRGKETQYF. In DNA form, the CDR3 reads TGTGCCAGCAGCCTGCGGGGGAAAGAGACCCAGTACTTC.

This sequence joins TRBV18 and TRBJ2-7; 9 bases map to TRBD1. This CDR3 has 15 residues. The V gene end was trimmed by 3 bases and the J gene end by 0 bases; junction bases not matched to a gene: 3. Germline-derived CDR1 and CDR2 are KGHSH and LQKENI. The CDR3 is CASSPGTGHSYEQYF. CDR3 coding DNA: TGTGCCAGCTCACCGGGGACAGGGCACTCCTACGAGCAGTACTTC.

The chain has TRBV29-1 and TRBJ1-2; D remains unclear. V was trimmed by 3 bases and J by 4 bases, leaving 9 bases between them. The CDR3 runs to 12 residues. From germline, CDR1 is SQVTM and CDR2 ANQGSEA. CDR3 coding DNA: TGCAGCGTTGATGAACGGGGCTATGGCTACACCTTC. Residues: CSVDERGYGYTF.

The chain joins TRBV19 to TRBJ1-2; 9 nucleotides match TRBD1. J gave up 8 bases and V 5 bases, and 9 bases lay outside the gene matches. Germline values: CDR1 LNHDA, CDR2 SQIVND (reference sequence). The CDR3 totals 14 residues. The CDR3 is CASSPRTGERGYTF. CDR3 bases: TGTGCCAGTAGTCCCAGGACAGGGGAACGCGGCTACACCTTC.

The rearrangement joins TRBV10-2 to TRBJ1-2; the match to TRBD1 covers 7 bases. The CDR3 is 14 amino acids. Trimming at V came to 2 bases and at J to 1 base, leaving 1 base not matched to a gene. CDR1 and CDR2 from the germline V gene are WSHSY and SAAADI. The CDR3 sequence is CASSEGTVNYGYTF. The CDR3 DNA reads TGCGCCAGCAGTGAGGGGACAGTTAACTATGGCTACACCTTC.

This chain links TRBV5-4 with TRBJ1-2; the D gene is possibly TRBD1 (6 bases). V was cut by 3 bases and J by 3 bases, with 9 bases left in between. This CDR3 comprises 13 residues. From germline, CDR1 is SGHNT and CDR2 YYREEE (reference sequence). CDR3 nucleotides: TGTGCCAGCAGCTCGGACAGAGACTATGGCTACACCTTC. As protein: CASSSDRDYGYTF.

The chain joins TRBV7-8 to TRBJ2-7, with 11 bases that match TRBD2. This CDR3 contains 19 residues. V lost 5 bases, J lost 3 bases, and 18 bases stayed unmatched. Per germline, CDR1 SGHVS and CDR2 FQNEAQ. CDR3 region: CASSPWRLAGGLRGYEQYF. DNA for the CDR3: TGTGCCAGCAGCCCCTGGAGGCTAGCGGGAGGACTAAGGGGCTACGAGCAGTACTTC.

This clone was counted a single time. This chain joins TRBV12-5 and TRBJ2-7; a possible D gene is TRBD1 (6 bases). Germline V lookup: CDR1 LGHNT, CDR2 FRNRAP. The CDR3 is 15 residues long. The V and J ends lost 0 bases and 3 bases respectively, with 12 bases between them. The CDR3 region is CASGLVSGTIYEQYF. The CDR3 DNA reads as TGTGCTAGTGGTTTGGTGTCTGGGACAATCTACGAGCAGTACTTC.

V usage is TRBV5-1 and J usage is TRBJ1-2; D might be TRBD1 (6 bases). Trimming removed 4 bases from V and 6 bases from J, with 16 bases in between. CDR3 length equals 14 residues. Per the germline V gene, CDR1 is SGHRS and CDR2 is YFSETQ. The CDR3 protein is CASSPEGGEDGYTF. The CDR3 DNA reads TGCGCCAGCAGCCCGGAGGGGGGGGAGGATGGCTACACCTTC.

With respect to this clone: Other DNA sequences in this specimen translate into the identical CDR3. Here the CDR3 reads CASSLDSQETQYF. The CDR3 DNA is TGCGCCAGCAGCTTGGACAGCCAAGAGACCCAGTACTTC. V usage is TRBV5-1 and J usage is TRBJ2-5; D is unclear. The CDR3 spans 13 residues. V lost 0 bases to trimming and J lost 1 base, with 4 bases between them. From germline, CDR1 is SGHRS and CDR2 YFSETQ. Complete variable domain (other parts from reference TRBV5-1 and TRBJ2-5): KAGVTQTPRYLIKTRGQQVTLSCSPISGHRSVSWYQQTPGQGLQFLFEYFSETQRNKGNFPGRFSGRQFSNSRSEMNVSTLELGDSALYLCASSLDSQETQYFGPGTRLLVL.

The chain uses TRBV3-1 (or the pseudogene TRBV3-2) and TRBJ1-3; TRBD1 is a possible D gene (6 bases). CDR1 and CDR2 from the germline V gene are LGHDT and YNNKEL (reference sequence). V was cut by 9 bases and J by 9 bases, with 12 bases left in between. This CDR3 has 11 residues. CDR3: CASGEGGTIYF. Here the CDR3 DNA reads TGTGCCAGTGGTGAAGGGGGCACCATATATTTT.

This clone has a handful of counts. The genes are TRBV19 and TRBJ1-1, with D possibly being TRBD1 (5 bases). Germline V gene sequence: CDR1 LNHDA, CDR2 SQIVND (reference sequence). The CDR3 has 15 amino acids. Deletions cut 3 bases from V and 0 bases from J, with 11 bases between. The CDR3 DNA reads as TGTGCCAGTAGTATTTTGGCAGGGATGAACACTGAAGCTTTCTTT. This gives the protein CASSILAGMNTEAFF.

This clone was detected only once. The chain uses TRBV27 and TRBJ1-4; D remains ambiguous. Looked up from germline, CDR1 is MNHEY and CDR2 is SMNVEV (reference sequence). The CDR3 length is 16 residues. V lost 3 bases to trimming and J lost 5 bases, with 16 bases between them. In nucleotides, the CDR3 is TGTGCCAGCAGTTTGGAGCCCCCGCCGTGGAATGAAAAACTGTTTTTT. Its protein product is CASSLEPPPWNEKLFF.

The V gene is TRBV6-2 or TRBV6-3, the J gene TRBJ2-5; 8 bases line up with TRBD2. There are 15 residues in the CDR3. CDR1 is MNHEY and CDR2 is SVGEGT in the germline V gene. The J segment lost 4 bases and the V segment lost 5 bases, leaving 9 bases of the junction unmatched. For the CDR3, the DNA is TGTGCCAGCAGTCCCGGGACTAGTGAGGGAGAGACCCAGTACTTC. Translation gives CASSPGTSEGETQYF.

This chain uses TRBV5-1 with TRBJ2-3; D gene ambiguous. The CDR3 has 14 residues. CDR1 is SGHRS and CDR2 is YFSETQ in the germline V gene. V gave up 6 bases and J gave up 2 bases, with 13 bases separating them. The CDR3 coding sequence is TGCGCCAGCATAGCTTCTCCGATCACAGATACGCAGTATTTT. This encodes CASIASPITDTQYF.

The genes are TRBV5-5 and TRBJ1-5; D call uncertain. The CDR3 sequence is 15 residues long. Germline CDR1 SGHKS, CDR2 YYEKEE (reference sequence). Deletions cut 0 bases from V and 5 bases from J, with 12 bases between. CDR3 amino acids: CASSLEWQSYQPQHF. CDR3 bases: TGTGCCAGCAGCTTGGAGTGGCAGTCCTATCAGCCCCAGCATTTT.

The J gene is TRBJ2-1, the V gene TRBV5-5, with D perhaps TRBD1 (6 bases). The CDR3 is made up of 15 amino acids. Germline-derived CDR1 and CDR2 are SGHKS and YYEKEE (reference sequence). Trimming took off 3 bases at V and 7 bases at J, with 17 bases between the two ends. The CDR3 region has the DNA TGTGCCAGCAGCTCCCTCGTGGGGGCAGGTAATGAGCAGTTCTTC. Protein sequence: CASSSLVGAGNEQFF.

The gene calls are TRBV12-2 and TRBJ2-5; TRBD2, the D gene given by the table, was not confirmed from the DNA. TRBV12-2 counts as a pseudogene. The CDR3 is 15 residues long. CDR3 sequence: CASRRLAGTGETQYF. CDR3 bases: TGTGCAAGTCGCAGACTAGCGGGAACGGGAGAGACCCAGTACTTC.

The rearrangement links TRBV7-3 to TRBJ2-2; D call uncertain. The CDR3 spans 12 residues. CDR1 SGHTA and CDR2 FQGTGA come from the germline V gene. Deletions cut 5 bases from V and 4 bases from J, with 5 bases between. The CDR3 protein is CASSTPTGELFF. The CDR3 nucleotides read TGTGCCAGCAGCACTCCCACCGGGGAGCTGTTTTTT.

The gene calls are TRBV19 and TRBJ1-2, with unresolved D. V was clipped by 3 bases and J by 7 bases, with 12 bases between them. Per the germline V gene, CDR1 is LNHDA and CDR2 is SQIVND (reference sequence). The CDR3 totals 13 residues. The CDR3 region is CASSIPSAGGYTF. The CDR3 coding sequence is TGTGCCAGTAGTATCCCGTCGGCGGGTGGCTACACCTTC. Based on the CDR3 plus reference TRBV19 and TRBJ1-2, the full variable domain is DGGITQSPKYLFRKEGQNVTLSCEQNLNHDAMYWYRQDPGQGLRLIYYSQIVNDFQKGDIAEGYSVSREKKESFPLTVTSAQKNPTAFYLCASSIPSAGGYTFGSGTRLTVV.

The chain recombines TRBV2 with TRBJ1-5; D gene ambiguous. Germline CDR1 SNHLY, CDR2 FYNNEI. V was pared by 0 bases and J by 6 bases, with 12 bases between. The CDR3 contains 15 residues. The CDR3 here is CASSEAGVVGQPQHF. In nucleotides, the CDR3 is TGTGCCAGCAGTGAAGCTGGAGTGGTCGGTCAGCCCCAGCATTTT.

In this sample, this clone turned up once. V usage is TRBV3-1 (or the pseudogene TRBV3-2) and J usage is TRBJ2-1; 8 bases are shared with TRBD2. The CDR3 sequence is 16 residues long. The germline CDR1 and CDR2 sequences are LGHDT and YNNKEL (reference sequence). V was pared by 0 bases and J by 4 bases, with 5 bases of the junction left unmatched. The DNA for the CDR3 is TGTGCCAGCAGCCAAGAGGCGGGAGGAGCTTACAATGAGCAGTTCTTC. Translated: CASSQEAGGAYNEQFF.

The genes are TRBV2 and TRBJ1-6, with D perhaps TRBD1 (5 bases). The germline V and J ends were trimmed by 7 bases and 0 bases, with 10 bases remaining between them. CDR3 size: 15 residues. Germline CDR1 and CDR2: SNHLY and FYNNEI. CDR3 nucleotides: TGTGCCAGCACGACCGACAGCTCCTATAATTCACCCCTCCACTTT. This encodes CASTTDSSYNSPLHF.

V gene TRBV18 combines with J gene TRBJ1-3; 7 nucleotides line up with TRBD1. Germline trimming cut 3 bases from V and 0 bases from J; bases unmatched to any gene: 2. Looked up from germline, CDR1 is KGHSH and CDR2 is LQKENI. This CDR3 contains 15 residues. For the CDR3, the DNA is TGTGCCAGCTCACCTCGGGACAGCTCTGGAAACACCATATATTTT. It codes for CASSPRDSSGNTIYF.

CDR3 in amino acids: CASSQGGFGEKLFF. DNA for the CDR3: TGTGCCAGCAGCCAGGGAGGGTTCGGTGAAAAACTGTTTTTT. The gene calls are TRBV7-2 and TRBJ1-4; perhaps TRBD1 as D (5 bases). Trimming stripped 5 bases from V and 7 bases from J, with 14 bases between. The CDR3 sequence is 14 residues long. Germline V CDR1 and CDR2: SGHTA, FQGNSA.